The 10 T cell receptor beta chains below were found in one sample sequenced in a study of blood T cell repertoires in COVID-19. The assay was immunoSEQ multiplex PCR, and TCRdb's table has in-frame clones only and misses some. The table records around 130,000 clones, around nine tenths of them present only once. Sequencing used PBMCs or T cells enriched from blood (not recorded which). The receptor set was obtained from a woman aged 50 to 60 who had recovered from COVID-19.

V and J are TRBV18 and TRBJ1-1; TRBD1 might be the D (5 bases). This CDR3 comprises 13 residues. Trimming shortened V by 6 bases and J by 1 base, and 9 bases separated the two germline ends. In germline, CDR1 is KGHSH, CDR2 LQKENI. The CDR3: CASSETENTEAFF. CDR3 nucleotides: TGTGCCAGCTCCGAGACAGAGAACACTGAAGCTTTCTTT. Full variable domain (outside the CDR3, taken from reference TRBV18 and TRBJ1-1): NAGVMQNPRHLVRRRGQEARLRCSPMKGHSHVYWYRQLPEEGLKFMVYLQKENIIDESGMPKERFSAEFPKEGPSILRIQQVVRGDSAAYFCASSETENTEAFFGQGTRLTVV.

The chain couples TRBV19 to TRBJ2-3, with 8 bases lining up with TRBD1. V dropped 5 bases and J dropped 0; count of bases not matched to a gene: 7. CDR1 and CDR2 from the germline V gene are LNHDA and SQIVND (reference sequence). The CDR3 sequence is 16 residues long. DNA of the CDR3: TGTGCCAGTAGTTCAGGACAGGGTGCCAGCACAGATACGCAGTATTTT. This translates into CASSSGQGASTDTQYF. Based on the CDR3 plus reference TRBV19 and TRBJ2-3, the full variable domain is DGGITQSPKYLFRKEGQNVTLSCEQNLNHDAMYWYRQDPGQGLRLIYYSQIVNDFQKGDIAEGYSVSREKKESFPLTVTSAQKNPTAFYLCASSSGQGASTDTQYFGPGTRLTVL.

This clone was picked up a small number of times. The chain links TRBV19 to TRBJ2-3; 11 bases line up with TRBD2. CDR3 length equals 15 residues. Germline trimming cut 7 bases from V and 6 bases from J; bases unmatched to any gene: 9. Germline V lookup: CDR1 LNHDA, CDR2 SQIVND (reference sequence). The CDR3 loop is CASTHSGGARDTQYF. DNA for the CDR3: TGTGCCAGTACCCATAGCGGGGGGGCCCGGGATACGCAGTATTTT. Filled out from reference TRBV19 and TRBJ2-3, the complete variable domain reads DGGITQSPKYLFRKEGQNVTLSCEQNLNHDAMYWYRQDPGQGLRLIYYSQIVNDFQKGDIAEGYSVSREKKESFPLTVTSAQKNPTAFYLCASTHSGGARDTQYFGPGTRLTVL.

The V call is TRBV27, the J call TRBJ1-6, with unresolved D. V lost 3 bases and J lost 5, with 8 bases in between. This CDR3 spans 14 amino acids. Germline values: CDR1 MNHEY, CDR2 SMNVEV (reference sequence). The DNA for the CDR3 is TGTGCCAGCAGTTTTAGGCTAGATAATTCACCCCTCCACTTT. It yields the protein CASSFRLDNSPLHF.

This clone was seen a handful of times. The chain uses TRBV18 and TRBJ1-2; D perhaps matches TRBD1 (6 bases). This CDR3 has 18 amino acids. V shed 0 bases and J shed 0 bases, with 17 bases lying between them. The V gene's germline CDR1 is KGHSH and CDR2 LQKENI. The CDR3 loop is CASSPPVQGDPANYGYTF. In DNA, the CDR3 is TGTGCCAGCTCACCACCGGTACAGGGAGATCCCGCTAACTATGGCTACACCTTC.

The gene calls are TRBV7-8 and TRBJ1-2; tentatively, D is TRBD1 (6 bases). CDR1 and CDR2 from the germline V gene are SGHVS and FQNEAQ. The CDR3 extends over 14 amino acids. V lost 8 bases, J lost 3 bases, and 16 bases lay in between. The CDR3 DNA reads as TGTGCCAGCGGTTCCTACAGGGATGACTATGGCTACACCTTC. Its translation: CASGSYRDDYGYTF. Full variable domain (missing parts from reference TRBV7-8 and TRBJ1-2): GAGVSQSPRYKVAKRGQDVALRCDPISGHVSLFWYQQALGQGPEFLTYFQNEAQLDKSGLPSDRFFAERPEGSVSTLKIQRTQQEDSAVYLCASGSYRDDYGYTFGSGTRLTVV.

V gene TRBV7-8 combines with J gene TRBJ1-1; 9 nucleotides agree with TRBD1. The CDR3 is 16 residues long. The J segment lost 1 base and the V segment lost 5 bases, leaving 8 bases of the junction unmatched. Germline CDR1 and CDR2: SGHVS and FQNEAQ. The CDR3 loop is CASSPHQGQGNTEAFF. CDR3 sequence (DNA): TGTGCCAGCAGCCCGCATCAGGGACAGGGGAACACTGAAGCTTTCTTT.

The gene calls are TRBV28 and TRBJ1-5; 9 positions match TRBD1. This CDR3 region has 16 residues. Trimming removed 7 bases from V and 3 bases from J; junction bases left unmatched: 10. CDR1 and CDR2 from the germline V gene are MDHEN and SYDVKM. DNA of the CDR3: TGTGCCAGCAATACCGGGACAGGGATAGTCAATCAGCCCCAGCATTTT. Translation gives CASNTGTGIVNQPQHF.

The chain joins TRBV7-9 to TRBJ1-1; the D gene is possibly TRBD1 (6 bases). The V end was cut by 10 bases, the J end by 0 bases, with 15 bases between. The germline V gene has CDR1 SEHNR and CDR2 FQNEAQ (reference sequence). This CDR3 has 14 residues. In DNA form, the CDR3 reads TGTGCCACCAACCAACAGGGTCTGAACACTGAAGCTTTCTTT. It yields the protein CATNQQGLNTEAFF. Filled out from reference TRBV7-9 and TRBJ1-1, the complete variable domain reads DTGVSQNPRHKITKRGQNVTFRCDPISEHNRLYWYRQTLGQGPEFLTYFQNEAQLEKSRLLSDRFSAERPKGSFSTLEIQRTEQGDSAMYLCATNQQGLNTEAFFGQGTRLTVV.

V and J are TRBV6-5 and TRBJ1-6, with D unresolved. Trimming removed 4 bases from V and 3 bases from J, with 13 bases in between. Germline assignment: CDR1 MNHEY and CDR2 SVGAGI. The CDR3 sequence is 16 residues long. CDR3 bases: TGTGCCAGCAGTTCCCGGCAGGCGAGCTATAATTCACCCCTCCACTTT. Amino acids: CASSSRQASYNSPLHF.